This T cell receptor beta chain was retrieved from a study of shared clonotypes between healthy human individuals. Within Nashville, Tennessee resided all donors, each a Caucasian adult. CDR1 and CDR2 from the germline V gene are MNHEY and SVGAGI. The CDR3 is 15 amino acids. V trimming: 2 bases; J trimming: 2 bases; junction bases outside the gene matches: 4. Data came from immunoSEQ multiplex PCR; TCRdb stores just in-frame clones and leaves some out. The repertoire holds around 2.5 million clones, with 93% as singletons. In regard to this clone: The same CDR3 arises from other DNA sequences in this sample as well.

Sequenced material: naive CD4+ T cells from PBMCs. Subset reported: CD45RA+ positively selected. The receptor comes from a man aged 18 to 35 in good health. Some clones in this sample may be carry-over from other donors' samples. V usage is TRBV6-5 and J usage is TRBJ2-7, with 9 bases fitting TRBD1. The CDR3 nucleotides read TGTGCCAGCAGTTACCTGGACAGGGGTCCCTACGAGCAGTACTTC. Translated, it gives CASSYLDRGPYEQYF.